In its sample, the clone carrying this T cell receptor beta chain was seen a few times. This specimen belongs to a study of OX40 agonist ivuxolimab in advanced cancers. This CDR3 contains 16 residues. V shed 5 bases and J 0 bases; nucleotides not matched to a gene: 6. Germline assignment: CDR1 SGHDN and CDR2 FVKESK. Assay used: immunoSEQ multiplex PCR; TCRdb lists only in-frame clones, some missing. The table includes approximately 22,000 clones, 75% to 90% detected once. The chain employs TRBV14 and TRBJ1-1; 10 nucleotides line up with TRBD1. This TCR came from an adult with an advanced solid tumor such as melanoma, head and neck, liver or kidney cancer. Sequenced material: CD4+ or CD8+ T cells sorted from blood, taken in a trial of the OX40 agonist ivuxolimab. The DNA for the CDR3 is TGTGCCAGCAGCTCCCGGGACAGGGGAATGAACACTGAAGCTTTCTTT. Translated, it gives CASSSRDRGMNTEAFF.